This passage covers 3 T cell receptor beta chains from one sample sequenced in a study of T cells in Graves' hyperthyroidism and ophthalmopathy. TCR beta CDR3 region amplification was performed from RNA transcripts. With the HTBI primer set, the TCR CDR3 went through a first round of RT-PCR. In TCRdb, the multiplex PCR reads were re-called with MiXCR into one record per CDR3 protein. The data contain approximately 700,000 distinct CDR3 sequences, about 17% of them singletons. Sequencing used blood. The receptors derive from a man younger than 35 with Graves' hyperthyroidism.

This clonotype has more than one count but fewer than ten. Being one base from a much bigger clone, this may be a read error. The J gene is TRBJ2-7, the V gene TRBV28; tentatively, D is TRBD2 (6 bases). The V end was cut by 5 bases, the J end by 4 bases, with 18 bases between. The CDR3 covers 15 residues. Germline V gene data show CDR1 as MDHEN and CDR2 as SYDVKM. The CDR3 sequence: CASSLLGDGGYEQYF. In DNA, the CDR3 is TGTGCCAGCAGTCTACTAGGGGACGGGGGTTACGAGCAGTACTTC.

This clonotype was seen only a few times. Written as DNA, the CDR3 is TGCAGTGCTAGAGATTCAGGGCGCAATCAGCCCCAGCATTTT. Translating it yields CSARDSGRNQPQHF. The chain uses TRBV20-1 and TRBJ1-5, with D possibly matching TRBD1 (5 bases). The germline CDR1 and CDR2 sequences are DFQATT and SNEGSKA (reference sequence). The CDR3 sequence is 14 residues long. Trimming removed 0 bases at V and 2 bases at J, with 8 bases between.

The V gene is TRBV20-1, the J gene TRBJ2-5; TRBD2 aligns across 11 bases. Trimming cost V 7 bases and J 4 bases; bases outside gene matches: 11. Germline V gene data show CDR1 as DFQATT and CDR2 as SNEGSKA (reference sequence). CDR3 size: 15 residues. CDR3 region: CSGKLAGVVPETQYF. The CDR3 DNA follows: TGCAGTGGTAAACTAGCGGGAGTTGTGCCAGAGACCCAGTACTTC.